Only one count was recorded for the clone carrying this T cell receptor beta chain. Its antigen is as yet unknown. Profiling relied on immunoSEQ multiplex PCR, and the TCRdb table lists in-frame clones only, not all of them. Of around 300,000 clones detected, about 88% appear once; the ten largest clones hold around 6.6%. Treatment given: around 19 received Ad26.COV2.S at low or high dose, single or two shots; a few received placebo; per-sample allocation not given. Sampling happened 63 days after the first vaccine or placebo injection. Looked up from germline, CDR1 is SGHNT and CDR2 is YENEEA. Trimming pared 7 bases from V and 4 bases from J, leaving 20 bases between. The CDR3 totals 16 residues. The sample originates from a study of Ad26.COV2.S vaccination and SARS-CoV-2 variants. Study-wide background: It was the COV1001 Ad26.COV2.S trial arm that included the donor.

Whole-study results and caveats: Higher spike-specific TCR breadth was found in vaccine recipients than in placebo recipients.

This TCR was sampled from a person aged 18-65 years who received the Ad26.COV2.S COVID-19 vaccine or a placebo. Source: peripheral blood, taken in a trial of Ad26.COV2.S vaccine versus placebo. This chain connects TRBV11-3 to TRBJ2-1; tentative D call: TRBD1 (6 bases). CDR3 DNA sequence: TGTGCCAGCACACCCCATGGGGGCCCTAGTTACAATGAGCAGTTCTTC. Amino acid sequence: CASTPHGGPSYNEQFF.